These 3 T cell receptor beta chains share one sample of origin, sequenced in a study of CD8 T cells in ankylosing spondylitis. TCRdb ran MiXCR on the 5' RACE reads and lists one entry per CDR3 protein. The data hold 200,000 to 250,000 distinct CDR3 sequences, with 30% to 40% observed a single time. Specimen: blood, either unsorted or a sorted T cell fraction (not recorded which). These TCRs come from a male donor with ankylosing spondylitis or in good health (not recorded which).

This clonotype occurred many times. The gene calls are TRBV29-1 and TRBJ2-2; no clear D gene. Germline values: CDR1 SQVTM, CDR2 ANQGSEA. Trimming left V 7 bases short and J 6 bases short, with 6 bases between. This CDR3 contains 10 residues. The CDR3 is CSALAGELFF. CDR3 coding DNA: TGCAGCGCCCTGGCCGGGGAGCTGTTTTTT.

The chain combines TRBV29-1 with TRBJ1-1, with D unclear. The V gene's germline CDR1 is SQVTM and CDR2 ANQGSEA. V was shortened by 5 bases and J by 1 base, with 8 bases between the two germline ends. This CDR3 region has 12 residues. CDR3 bases: TGCAGCGTTCGAGCTAAGAACACTGAAGCTTTCTTT. Translation gives CSVRAKNTEAFF.

This sequence joins TRBV27 and TRBJ1-1, with D tentatively TRBD1 (5 bases). The CDR3 is made up of 13 amino acids. Germline V gives CDR1 MNHEY, CDR2 SMNVEV (reference sequence). Trimming left V 6 bases short and J 8 bases short, with 16 bases between. The CDR3 sequence is CASRPGTLQEAFF. The CDR3 nucleotides read TGTGCCAGCAGACCCGGGACCCTCCAAGAAGCTTTCTTT.